This entry concerns a single T cell receptor beta chain. CDR1 is MNHNS, CDR2 SASEGT, per germline. Trimming left V 2 bases short and J 0 bases short, with 8 bases between. This CDR3 has 15 residues. These data belong to a study of technical replicates of blood from several donors. TCRdb keeps only in-frame clones here, not all; method: immunoSEQ multiplex PCR. The repertoire includes some 13,000 clones, roughly 94% of them detected once, and 7.4% sits in the top ten. Input material: PBMCs. The TCR originated in a human donor in good health. The chain combines TRBV6-1 with TRBJ2-1, with a tentative D call TRBD2 (6 bases). This chain's CDR3 is CASSEYGGSYNEQFF. CDR3 nucleotides: TGTGCCAGCAGTGAATACGGGGGCTCCTACAATGAGCAGTTCTTC.